The 20 T cell receptor beta chains in this list originate from one sample, sequenced in a study of neurological immune-mediated disorders. Time point indicated: longitudinal time-point 3. Each CDR3 protein gets one entry after TCRdb re-called the 5' RACE reads with MiXCR. The sample holds around 100,000 distinct CDR3 sequences, approximately 10% seen once. Sample: PBMCs. These receptors were taken from a female donor with HTLV-1-associated myelopathy (HAM/TSP).

At least ten counts were recorded for this clonotype. The rearrangement links TRBV12-3 or TRBV12-4 to TRBJ2-7; D possibly corresponds to TRBD2 (5 bases). V was clipped by 7 bases and J by 0 bases, with 19 bases between them. There are 16 residues in the CDR3. CDR3 loop: CASNGDRVGSSYEQYF. The CDR3 bases are TGTGCCAGCAATGGCGATAGGGTAGGGAGCTCCTACGAGCAGTACTTC.

The rearrangement links TRBV20-1 to TRBJ2-7; the D gene could be TRBD1 or TRBD2 (5 bases each). In germline, CDR1 is DFQATT, CDR2 SNEGSKA (reference sequence). Trimming cost V 6 bases and J 2 bases, with 20 bases left between them. The CDR3 contains 15 residues. The CDR3 DNA reads as TGCAGTGCAAAAACCCCACTAGGGGCTGCCTACGAGCAGTACTTC. Translating it yields CSAKTPLGAAYEQYF.

The CDR3 spells CASSLEPGMSNQPQHF. The CDR3 nucleotides read TGCGCCAGCAGCTTGGAGCCGGGGATGAGCAATCAGCCCCAGCATTTT. J is TRBJ1-5 and V is TRBV5-1; no clear D gene. V was pared by 0 bases and J by 1 base, with 11 bases between. The CDR3 consists of 16 residues. Per the germline V gene, CDR1 is SGHRS and CDR2 is YFSETQ.

This clonotype was picked up many times. The rearrangement joins TRBV27 to TRBJ1-4; D uncertain. The CDR3 loop spans 15 amino acids. CDR1 and CDR2 (germline): MNHEY, SMNVEV (reference sequence). Trimming left V 5 bases short and J 5 bases short, with 15 bases between. The CDR3 DNA reads as TGTGCCAGCAGTCGTTTAACGACAAGGAATGAAAAACTGTTTTTT. It yields the protein CASSRLTTRNEKLFF.

A word on this clonotype: At one of its ends the junction is not consistent with the germline gene, which may arise from a read error. CDR3 residues: CASSLVQAADEQYF. For the CDR3, the DNA is TGTGCCAGCAGCTTAGTCCAGGCAGCCGACGAGCAGTACTTC. The chain links TRBV5-1 to TRBJ2-7; D remains ambiguous. Germline V gives CDR1 SGHRS, CDR2 YFSETQ. CDR3 length equals 14 residues.

This clonotype showed up many times. CDR3 DNA sequence: TGTGCCATTCGGGACAGGGGAGAAAAACTGTTTTTT. Translation gives CAIRDRGEKLFF. The J gene is TRBJ1-4, the V gene TRBV12-3 or TRBV12-4; 10 nucleotides line up with TRBD1. The CDR3 contains 12 residues. The V gene end was trimmed by 10 bases and the J gene end by 8 bases; junction bases not matched to a gene: 4.

The V call is TRBV5-1, the J call TRBJ1-5; D is unresolved. The CDR3 is 15 amino acids. V lost 4 bases to trimming and J lost 7 bases, with 18 bases between them. Germline values: CDR1 SGHRS, CDR2 YFSETQ. The CDR3 coding sequence is TGCGCCAGCAGCCTCTGGACCCAGATTAAGCAGCCCCAGCATTTT. This codes for CASSLWTQIKQPQHF.

This clonotype appeared many times. This chain joins TRBV10-3 and TRBJ1-2; no firm D call. V was clipped by 3 bases and J by 8 bases, with 13 bases between them. Germline V gives CDR1 ENHRY, CDR2 SYGVKD. The CDR3 runs to 13 residues. The CDR3 DNA sequence: TGTGCCATCAGTGAATTGGGCGCTGGGGGCTACACCTTC. Translation: CAISELGAGGYTF.

This clonotype was counted ten times or more. This rearrangement joins TRBV10-3 to TRBJ2-3; D not resolved. Trimming took off 3 bases at V and 2 bases at J, with 0 bases between the two ends. The CDR3 contains 11 residues. Germline-derived CDR1 and CDR2 are ENHRY and SYGVKD. This CDR3 reads CAISDTDTQYF. The CDR3 bases are TGTGCCATCAGTGACACAGATACGCAGTATTTT.

This clonotype occurred many times. This chain connects TRBV7-3 to TRBJ1-6; tentatively, D is TRBD1 (5 bases). Germline V gives CDR1 SGHTA, CDR2 FQGTGA. The CDR3 is 13 amino acids. Trimming stripped 5 bases from V and 8 bases from J, with 10 bases between. The CDR3 coding sequence is TGTGCCAGCAGCCTAGGGACCGATTCACCCCTCCACTTT. Residues: CASSLGTDSPLHF.

This clonotype was seen at least ten times. The genes are TRBV20-1 and TRBJ2-3, with no clear D. Between the trimmed V and J ends, which lost 4 bases and 4 bases, there was a span of 9 bases. CDR1 is DFQATT and CDR2 is SNEGSKA in the germline V gene (reference sequence). The CDR3 is 12 residues long. The CDR3 nucleotides read TGCAGTGCTAAAGACGCGGCAGATACGCAGTATTTT. This codes for CSAKDAADTQYF.

Concerning this clonotype itself: A much larger clone differs from this one at a single base, so this may be a read error. It is likely a read error, because the conserved phenylalanine at the end of the CDR3 is missing. The CDR3 spells CASSQDPQKTTGTGANVLTL. The CDR3 DNA is TGTGCCAGCAGCCAAGATCCTCAAAAGACTACAGGGACCGGGGCCAACGTCCTGACTTTA. The V and J genes are TRBV4-2 and TRBJ2-6, with D perhaps matching TRBD1 (6 bases). The germline gives CDR1 LGHNA, CDR2 YNFKEQ. The CDR3 runs 20 residues. Trimming removed 0 bases from V and 4 bases from J, with 22 bases in between.

This clonotype was picked up many times. The chain employs TRBV20-1 and TRBJ2-6; no reliable D call. This CDR3 has 14 residues. V was pared by 1 base and J by 3 bases, with 7 bases between. Germline V gives CDR1 DFQATT, CDR2 SNEGSKA (reference sequence). This CDR3 reads CSARGLLGANVLTF. In DNA form, the CDR3 reads TGCAGTGCTAGAGGACTTCTTGGGGCCAACGTCCTGACTTTC.

This clonotype was detected once. A read error is possible here, since a much larger clone lies one base away. The chain employs TRBV15 and TRBJ2-1, with 9 nucleotides matching TRBD1. The trim removed 0 bases at V and 12 bases at J, leaving 9 bases unmatched. This CDR3 comprises 15 residues. Germline V lookup: CDR1 LNHNV, CDR2 YYDKDF (reference sequence). The CDR3: CATSRDQQGAYVQFF. DNA for the CDR3: TGTGCCACCAGCAGAGATCAACAGGGGGCCTATGTGCAGTTCTTC.

On this clonotype: This may arise from a read error, as a much more abundant clone is one base away. V gene TRBV5-1 combines with J gene TRBJ1-5, with a weak D call TRBD1 (5 bases). The CDR3 contains 15 residues. The germline V gene has CDR1 SGHRS and CDR2 YFSETQ. CDR3 sequence: CARSLGGRGNQPQHF. CDR3 sequence (DNA): TGCGCCAGAAGCTTGGGGGGTAGGGGCAATCAGCCCCAGCATTTT.

The chain combines TRBV6-5 with TRBJ2-6, with D possibly called TRBD1 or TRBD2 (5 bases each). This CDR3 has 15 amino acids. Germline V gene sequence: CDR1 MNHEY, CDR2 SVGAGI. Trimming pared 6 bases from V and 2 bases from J, leaving 11 bases between. The CDR3, as DNA: TGTGCCAGCAGATTCCAGGGAGCTGGGGCCAACGTCCTGACTTTC. Translated: CASRFQGAGANVLTF.

For this clonotype: A much larger clone differs from this one at a single base, so this may be a read error. The CDR3 DNA reads TGTGCCAGCAGCCAAGTGGCGGAAAACGAGCAGTACTTC. Protein product: CASSQVAENEQYF. V is TRBV4-2 and J is TRBJ2-7, with D unclear. The CDR3 is 13 residues long. Germline V gene sequence: CDR1 LGHNA, CDR2 YNFKEQ. Between the trimmed V and J ends, which lost 1 base and 5 bases, there was a span of 9 bases.

This clonotype was detected ten times or more. V and J are TRBV28 and TRBJ2-7; 9 positions match TRBD2. With V trimmed by 4 bases and J by 2 bases, 15 bases remained unmatched. Germline V gene sequence: CDR1 MDHEN, CDR2 SYDVKM. This CDR3 spans 18 amino acids. The chain's CDR3 is CASSSVRTSVLLTYEQYF. The CDR3 nucleotides read TGTGCCAGCAGTTCCGTCAGGACTAGCGTATTACTGACCTACGAGCAGTACTTC.

Notes on this clonotype: A much bigger clone sits one base away, suggesting this may be a read error. V and J are TRBV11-2 and TRBJ2-2; TRBD2 is a possible D gene (5 bases). Germline lookup yields CDR1 SGHAT and CDR2 FQNNGV. The CDR3 runs 15 residues. The CDR3 coding sequence is TGTGCCAGCAGCTTAGCCAGGTCGAACACCGGGGAGATGTTTTTT. It is translated as CASSLARSNTGEMFF. Full variable domain (rest looked up from reference TRBV11-2 and TRBJ2-2): EAGVAQSPRYKIIEKRQSVAFWCNPISGHATLYWYQQILGQGPKLLIQFQNNGVVDDSQLPKDRFSAERLKGVDSTLKIQPAKLEDSAVYLCASSLARSNTGEMFFGEGSRLTVL.

This clonotype was counted at least ten times. The chain uses TRBV7-2 and TRBJ2-1; TRBD1 matches 8 bases. Germline loops: CDR1 SGHTA, CDR2 FQGNSA. The CDR3 contains 15 residues. J was trimmed by 2 bases and V by 7 bases; bases with no gene match: 7. The DNA of the CDR3 is TGTGCCAGCACTAAGTGGGACAGGACCTACAATGAGCAGTTCTTC. Translation: CASTKWDRTYNEQFF. The entire variable domain, with the rest obtained from reference TRBV7-2 and TRBJ2-1, is as follows: GAGVSQSPSNKVTEKGKDVELRCDPISGHTALYWYRQSLGQGLEFLIYFQGNSAPDKSGLPSDRFSAERTGGSVSTLTIQRTQQEDSAVYLCASTKWDRTYNEQFFGPGTRLTVL.